These T cell receptor beta chains were read from a single sample in a study of T cell responses to AZD1222 COVID-19 vaccine. The repertoire was sequenced with immunoSEQ multiplex PCR; TCRdb's copy has only in-frame clones and lacks some. This repertoire shows under 150,000 clones, almost 95% found once; its top ten account for 9.3%. Sequences were derived from peripheral blood, sampled 28 days after the second AZD1222 dose. The receptor source for this set is an adult who received the AZD1222 COVID-19 vaccine. Both conserved end residues are part of each CDR3. A D gene is named only where the DNA matches it firmly. Not all rows give a size; the values are once, few, many and, for expanded clones, a class.

clone size	D gene	V gene	J gene	CDR3 protein	CDR3 DNA
.	.	TRBV6-5	TRBJ2-4	CASRSGARQNIQYF	TGTGCCAGCAGATCGGGGGCAAGGCAAAACATTCAGTACTTC
.	.	TRBV6-5	TRBJ2-1	CATPRDSWGNEQFF	TGTGCCACACCGCGGGACTCGTGGGGGAATGAGCAGTTCTTC
.	.	TRBV10-3	TRBJ2-5	CAIRSVGGRETQYF	TGTGCCATCAGGTCGGTGGGGGGGCGCGAGACCCAGTACTTC
once	.	TRBV19	TRBJ1-1	CASSIRQGEAFF	TGTGCCAGTAGTATAAGGCAGGGTGAAGCTTTCTTT
.	.	TRBV30	TRBJ1-1	CAWSRGAATEAFF	TGTGCCTGGAGTCGGGGCGCGGCGACTGAAGCTTTCTTT
.	TRBD1	TRBV6-5	TRBJ2-2	CASRKQGVSGELFF	TGTGCCAGCAGAAAACAGGGGGTCTCAGGGGAGCTGTTTTTT
.	.	TRBV13	TRBJ1-4	CASSSRNEKLFF	TGTGCCAGCAGCTCAAGAAATGAAAAACTGTTTTTT
.	.	TRBV12-3/TRBV12-4	TRBJ1-2	CASSFRDNYGYTF	TGTGCCAGCAGTTTCAGGGATAACTATGGCTACACCTTC
.	TRBD1	TRBV5-1	TRBJ1-6	CASSSGQGAGSPLHF	TGCGCCAGCAGCTCCGGACAGGGGGCGGGTTCACCCCTCCACTTT
medium-sized	TRBD1	TRBV6-5	TRBJ2-2	CASSPGQDTGELFF	TGTGCCAGCAGCCCCGGACAGGACACCGGGGAGCTGTTTTTT
.	TRBD1	TRBV4-1	TRBJ2-5	CASSQSGGFGETQYF	TGCGCCAGCAGCCAATCAGGGGGCTTTGGGGAGACCCAGTACTTC
.	.	TRBV28	TRBJ1-6	CASSLGGSPLHF	TGTGCCAGCAGTTTGGGAGGGTCACCCCTCCACTTT
.	.	TRBV27	TRBJ1-1	CASSFGTVNTEAFF	TGTGCCAGCAGTTTCGGTACAGTGAACACTGAAGCTTTCTTT
.	.	TRBV15	TRBJ1-3	CATSSGGLGGNTIYF	TGTGCCACCAGCAGTGGGGGGCTTGGGGGAAACACCATATATTTT
.	.	TRBV5-4	TRBJ1-5	CASSQDYNQPQHF	TGTGCCAGCAGCCAAGATTACAATCAGCCCCAGCATTTT
.	.	TRBV19	TRBJ1-1	CASNTAGGNTEAFF	TGTGCCAGTAACACCGCGGGAGGTAACACTGAAGCTTTCTTT
.	.	TRBV6-2/TRBV6-3	TRBJ1-1	CASSLRRTEAFF	TGTGCCAGCAGTCTGAGAAGAACTGAAGCTTTCTTT
few	.	TRBV19	TRBJ2-6	CASRRMSGSRANVLTF	TGTGCCAGTAGGAGAATGTCTGGAAGTCGGGCCAACGTCCTGACTTTC
.	TRBD1	TRBV15	TRBJ1-4	CATSRDKGQGFEKLFF	TGTGCCACCAGCAGAGATAAAGGACAGGGGTTTGAAAAACTGTTTTTT
few	TRBD2	TRBV7-6	TRBJ2-3	CASSPTSGGATDTQYF	TGTGCCAGCAGTCCGACTAGCGGGGGGGCGACAGATACGCAGTATTTT
once	.	TRBV28	TRBJ1-1	CASSSRAGRDGTEAFF	TGTGCCAGCAGTTCTAGGGCGGGGCGGGACGGAACTGAAGCTTTCTTT
.	.	TRBV4-2	TRBJ1-1	CASSQDSASWTEAFF	TGTGCCAGCAGCCAAGATTCGGCCAGTTGGACTGAAGCTTTCTTT
.	.	TRBV3-1/TRBV3-2	TRBJ1-5	CASSPFVNSNQPQHF	TGTGCCAGCAGCCCCTTCGTTAATAGCAATCAGCCCCAGCATTTT
.	.	TRBV19	TRBJ2-3	CASSIRETLRPDTQYF	TGTGCCAGTAGTATAAGAGAGACTCTCCGTCCAGATACGCAGTATTTT
.	TRBD1	TRBV6-5	TRBJ1-4	CASSWTGGNEKLFF	TGTGCCAGCAGTTGGACAGGGGGGAATGAAAAACTGTTTTTT
.	TRBD1	TRBV27	TRBJ1-2	CASSLEGQGPHRGYYGYTF	TGTGCCAGCAGTTTAGAGGGACAGGGGCCACACCGGGGATACTATGGCTACACCTTC
.	.	TRBV28	TRBJ1-2	CASSLSPGSYGYTF	TGTGCCAGCAGTTTATCTCCAGGTAGCTATGGCTACACCTTC
.	.	TRBV14	TRBJ1-1	CASTPSVSNTEAFF	TGTGCCAGCACGCCTAGTGTCAGTAACACTGAAGCTTTCTTT